This TCR beta chain is drawn from a study of blood T cell repertoires in COVID-19 (dated by TCRdb to between 2020 and 2021). Context from the whole study: The collaborator samples originated in the United States, Italy and Spain and spanned the acute and convalescent phases of COVID-19. The prospective study material was composed of cDNA or gDNA derived from T cells, B-cell-depleted T cells, or PBMCs. The dataset comprised deeply sampled blood TCRbeta repertoires from subjects exposed to, actively infected with, or recovered from COVID-19. The repertoires were made available in a free public database intended to serve as a resource for research on the immune response to SARS-CoV-2. Samples came from the ongoing ImmuneRACE study (first 160 participants) plus 1,254 subjects from 6 global collaborators. A de-identified subject ID, COVID-19 status, age in years and sex were almost always included in the sample metadata. HLA class I and class II types, where available, came from metadata supplied by the sample provider rather than from assay-based typing.

V and J are truncated by 8 bases and 5 bases respectively, leaving an intervening sequence of 9 bases. The germline V gene gives CDR1 as MNHEY and CDR2 as SVGAGI. The CDR3 contains 11 residues, cysteine and phenylalanine counted. Just CDR3 DNA is preserved here, 33 bases in frame from base 1. Study-level results and caveats: The quantity of clinical and demographic metadata differed by source and by participant and was supplied without curation.

Points on this clone: Which antigen it targets is not known. No base quality information exists; no much larger clone differs at one position.

The immunoSEQ Assay, a bias-controlled multiplex PCR, was used to amplify TCRbeta CDR3 regions from genomic DNA. From the authors' description of their analysis: The number of nucleated cells in each sample was estimated by amplification of reference gene primers within the assay. To quantify the absolute abundance of each unique TCRbeta CDR3 rearrangement, sequence reads were collapsed and filtered. For each sample, productive Simpson clonality was calculated by taking the square root of Simpson's diversity index across productive rearrangements. In its TCRdb copy, this immuneACCESS table keeps in-frame sequences only and misses some clones. Where compared with another copy, unresolved V genes explain less than half of these, and the others have no known cause. Clonal size and the V and J genes are those of that table, whereas D and trimming came from the DNA. The sample has 20,000 to 25,000 clones on record, around 90% of them singletons. The ten largest clones add up to roughly 29% of the sample.

Each collaborating institution followed its own protocols to collect whole blood in K2EDTA tubes. For TCRbeta analysis, collaborators shipped samples in one of three forms: frozen whole blood, isolated PBMCs, or DNA extracted from either of those sample types. The sequence was obtained from a woman aged 70-85 years with active COVID-19. The sequencing sample was made of peripheral blood. The chain is assembled from TRBV6-5 and TRBJ1-1, with the identity of the D gene unclear. Read as DNA, the sequence is TGTGCCAGCCCCGGGTGGACTGAAGCTTTCTTT. It codes for CASPGWTEAFF.